Below, 28 T cell receptor beta chains from the same sample are listed, as sequenced in a study of blood T cell repertoires in COVID-19. TCRdb keeps only in-frame clones here, not all; method: immunoSEQ multiplex PCR. This table holds about 220,000 clones, roughly 80% found once. The sequenced sample consisted of PBMCs or T cells enriched from blood (not recorded which). All receptors come from a woman aged 40 to 50 with acute COVID-19.

This clone was detected only a few times. The chain links TRBV7-8 to TRBJ1-2, with 9 bases matching TRBD1. This CDR3 has 15 amino acids. The trim removed 3 bases at V and 8 bases at J, leaving 10 bases unmatched. CDR1 SGHVS and CDR2 FQNEAQ come from the germline V gene. The CDR3 sequence is CASSLGTGRGIGYTF. CDR3 in DNA: TGTGCCAGCAGCTTGGGGACAGGGCGTGGGATAGGCTACACCTTC.

To note about this clone: A read error may account for a junction end that differs from germline. The V and J genes are TRBV7-2 and TRBJ2-1, with TRBD2 matching over 9 bases. The CDR3 runs 16 residues. Germline CDR1 reads SGHTA; CDR2 reads FQGNSA. CDR3 protein: CASSLAGHQSYNEQFF. CDR3 bases: TGTGCCAGCAGCCTAGCGGGGCATCAATCCTACAATGAGCAGTTCTTC.

This clone appeared a single time. This chain links TRBV2 with TRBJ2-7; 10 bases match TRBD1. The junction had 17 bases not matched to a gene; V was cut back by 4 bases and J by 2 bases. CDR1 SNHLY and CDR2 FYNNEI come from the germline V gene. The CDR3 runs to 19 residues. The DNA of the CDR3 is TGTGCCAGCAGTGGCAGGGGGGTGCTCGCCGGGACAGGGGCCTACGAGCAGTACTTC. It specifies CASSGRGVLAGTGAYEQYF.

V is TRBV7-8 and J is TRBJ1-5, with 10 bases fitting TRBD1. The CDR3 is 14 amino acids. The trim removed 6 bases at V and 6 bases at J, leaving 5 bases unmatched. Looked up from germline, CDR1 is SGHVS and CDR2 is FQNEAQ. CDR3 bases: TGTGCCAGCAGTCGGGACAGGGGTTTTCAGCCCCAGCATTTT. Encoded protein: CASSRDRGFQPQHF.

This rearrangement joins TRBV4-3 to TRBJ2-3; the D is unclear. Deletions cut 2 bases from V and 1 base from J, with 10 bases between. The CDR3 length is 15 residues. The germline CDR1 and CDR2 sequences are LGHNA and YSLEER. The CDR3 loop is CASSQWVQGTDTQYF. The CDR3 bases are TGCGCCAGCAGCCAATGGGTTCAGGGCACAGATACGCAGTATTTT.

The genes are TRBV30 and TRBJ2-2; D not certain. V was trimmed by 4 bases and J by 3 bases, leaving 6 bases between them. The length of the CDR3 is 12 residues. Germline lookup yields CDR1 GTSNPN and CDR2 SVGIG (reference sequence). The CDR3 sequence is CAWMRDTGELFF. The CDR3 DNA sequence: TGTGCCTGGATGAGAGACACCGGGGAGCTGTTTTTT.

The chain uses TRBV2 and TRBJ2-3, with TRBD1 matching 8 bases. CDR1 SNHLY and CDR2 FYNNEI come from the germline V gene. The CDR3 contains 15 residues. J gave up 4 bases and V 7 bases, and 10 bases lay outside the gene matches. CDR3 DNA sequence: TGTGCCAGCATGAGGGACAGGAGTAGCCCAGATACGCAGTATTTT. Protein product: CASMRDRSSPDTQYF.

The chain combines TRBV3-1 (or the pseudogene TRBV3-2) with TRBJ2-1, with a weak D call TRBD2 (5 bases). Deletions cut 0 bases from V and 9 bases from J, with 12 bases between. The CDR3 runs 14 residues. Germline V gene sequence: CDR1 LGHDT, CDR2 YNNKEL (reference sequence). As DNA, the CDR3 is TGTGCCAGCAGCCAAGATTCTCGGACTTTTGAGCAGTTCTTC. It specifies CASSQDSRTFEQFF.

The chain combines TRBV6-2 or TRBV6-3 with TRBJ1-5; D gene unclear. Germline loops: CDR1 MNHEY, CDR2 SVGEGT. CDR3 length equals 14 residues. V was pared by 5 bases and J by 2 bases, with 10 bases between. In DNA form, the CDR3 reads TGTGCCAGCAGTGCCCGGAGCGGCAATCAGCCCCAGCATTTT. This gives the protein CASSARSGNQPQHF.

V gene TRBV7-2 combines with J gene TRBJ1-2, with a weak D call TRBD1 (5 bases). The CDR3 spans 13 residues. Germline loops: CDR1 SGHTA, CDR2 FQGNSA. V gave up 1 base and J gave up 5 bases, with 8 bases separating them. CDR3: CASSLDRKYGYTF. The CDR3, as DNA: TGTGCCAGCAGCTTAGACAGGAAATATGGCTACACCTTC.

CDR3 in DNA: TGTGCCGCCCACCAGGCGGGGTATAGCAATCAGCCCCAGCATTTT. Residues: CAAHQAGYSNQPQHF. J is TRBJ1-5 and V is TRBV28, with no clear D. V was clipped by 11 bases and J by 0 bases, with 17 bases between them. This CDR3 is 15 amino acids long. Germline V gene sequence: CDR1 MDHEN, CDR2 SYDVKM. The variable domain in full, completed from reference TRBV28 and TRBJ1-5, reads DVKVTQSSRYLVKRTGEKVFLECVQDMDHENMFWYRQDPGLGLRLIYFSYDVKMKEKGDIPEGYSVSREKKERFSLILESASTNQTSMYLCAAHQAGYSNQPQHFGDGTRLSIL.

The V call is TRBV4-1, the J call TRBJ2-5; TRBD1 matches at 7 bases. With 2 bases clipped from V and 2 bases from J, the junction kept 20 bases outside the gene matches. The CDR3 totals 20 residues. The germline V gene has CDR1 MGHRA and CDR2 YSYEKL. CDR3 bases: TGCGCCAGCAGCCAAAAGCCTCAGGGGGTGGGTAGGAGTCAGCAAGAGACCCAGTACTTC. It translates to CASSQKPQGVGRSQQETQYF.

This rearrangement joins TRBV6-5 to TRBJ1-2; TRBD1 agrees at 7 bases. The CDR3 is 14 amino acids. V trimming: 5 bases; J trimming: 0 bases; junction bases outside the gene matches: 3. Germline V CDR1 and CDR2: MNHEY, SVGAGI. The CDR3 is CASSRDSTNYGYTF. CDR3 DNA sequence: TGTGCCAGCAGTCGGGACAGCACTAACTATGGCTACACCTTC.

The V call is TRBV27, the J call TRBJ2-1; 9 bases align to TRBD2. The CDR3 extends over 15 amino acids. With 5 bases clipped from V and 3 bases from J, the junction kept 5 bases outside the gene matches. Germline assignment: CDR1 MNHEY and CDR2 SMNVEV (reference sequence). This chain's CDR3 is CASSVSGRNYNEQFF. CDR3 bases: TGTGCCAGCAGTGTTAGCGGGAGAAACTACAATGAGCAGTTCTTC.

The CDR3, as DNA: TGCGCCAGCAGCTTGGCTACAGGGGGAGATTCAACTAATGAAAAACTGTTTTTT. The encoded protein is CASSLATGGDSTNEKLFF. This sequence joins TRBV5-1 and TRBJ1-4; 8 nucleotides agree with TRBD1. CDR3 size: 18 residues. CDR1 and CDR2 (germline): SGHRS, YFSETQ. With 0 bases clipped from V and 0 bases from J, the junction kept 7 bases outside the gene matches.

This chain joins TRBV5-1 and TRBJ2-4, with 11 bases lining up with TRBD1. The CDR3 has 17 residues. Trimming removed 4 bases from V and 4 bases from J; junction bases left unmatched: 10. CDR1 is SGHRS, CDR2 YFSETQ, per germline. CDR3 sequence (DNA): TGCGCCAGCAGCGGCGGGACAGGGGGAGGAGGAAAAAACATTCAGTACTTC. Amino acid sequence: CASSGGTGGGGKNIQYF.

CDR3 DNA: TGTGCCAGCTCCCTAGGGCCTACTAGCGGGGACTACGAGCAGTACTTC. Its protein product is CASSLGPTSGDYEQYF. The chain uses TRBV18 and TRBJ2-7; 10 nucleotides match TRBD2. J lost 3 bases, V lost 6 bases, and 11 bases had no gene match. Germline V gene data show CDR1 as KGHSH and CDR2 as LQKENI. CDR3 size: 16 residues.

The chain carries TRBV4-1 and TRBJ2-5; D possibly corresponds to TRBD2 (5 bases). The CDR3 has 18 amino acids. Germline V gene data show CDR1 as MGHRA and CDR2 as YSYEKL. V lost 0 bases and J lost 5, with 22 bases in between. The CDR3 loop is CASSQDITDALPGETQYF. The CDR3 nucleotides are TGCGCCAGCAGCCAAGATATAACGGACGCCCTCCCGGGGGAGACCCAGTACTTC.

This clone was recorded only once. This chain links TRBV6-2 or TRBV6-3 with TRBJ2-7; 9 bases match TRBD1. Losses at the gene ends were 4 bases for V and 3 bases for J; bases not matched to a gene: 10. This CDR3 is built from 16 residues. Germline V gives CDR1 MNHEY, CDR2 SVGEGT. CDR3 protein: CASSSGTGIVIYEQYF. The CDR3 region has the DNA TGTGCCAGCAGTTCCGGGACAGGGATCGTCATCTACGAGCAGTACTTC.

The chain uses TRBV11-2 and TRBJ2-7; weak D call: TRBD2 (6 bases). This CDR3 is 16 amino acids long. The V and J ends lost 5 bases and 0 bases respectively, with 17 bases between them. Germline V gives CDR1 SGHAT, CDR2 FQNNGV. The CDR3 region is CASSPTVREASYEQYF. The CDR3 nucleotides are TGTGCCAGCAGCCCTACCGTGAGGGAGGCCTCCTACGAGCAGTACTTC.

V gene TRBV7-3 combines with J gene TRBJ2-3; D may be TRBD2 (6 bases). The CDR3 totals 17 residues. The V gene's germline CDR1 is SGHTA and CDR2 FQGTGA. Between the trimmed V and J ends, which lost 2 bases and 2 bases, there was a span of 17 bases. CDR3 protein: CASSLSRSGSTTDTQYF. The CDR3 coding sequence is TGTGCCAGCAGCTTATCCCGAAGCGGGTCGACCACAGATACGCAGTATTTT. Looking up the rest from reference TRBV7-3 and TRBJ2-3 gives the full variable domain: GAGVSQTPSNKVTEKGKYVELRCDPISGHTALYWYRQSLGQGPEFLIYFQGTGAADDSGLPNDRFFAVRPEGSVSTLKIQRTERGDSAVYLCASSLSRSGSTTDTQYFGPGTRLTVL.

The J gene is TRBJ2-1, the V gene TRBV3-1 (or the pseudogene TRBV3-2), with 7 positions matching TRBD2. V gave up 1 base and J gave up 9 bases; unmatched junction bases: 9. The CDR3 is 15 amino acids. Germline values: CDR1 LGHDT, CDR2 YNNKEL (reference sequence). For the CDR3, the DNA is TGTGCCAGCAGCCAAGCGGGCGGGGGAGGAGGTGAGCAGTTCTTC. Residues: CASSQAGGGGGEQFF.

The V and J genes are TRBV19 and TRBJ1-5, with 9 bases aligning to TRBD1. CDR3 size: 15 residues. The V and J ends lost 5 bases and 9 bases, in that order; junction bases with no gene match: 11. Germline CDR1 LNHDA, CDR2 SQIVND (reference sequence). Written as DNA, the CDR3 is TGTGCCAGTAGTGTAAAACAGGGGGCGGTAGGGCCCCAGCATTTT. This gives the protein CASSVKQGAVGPQHF.

The chain is built from TRBV28 and TRBJ1-4, with 9 bases that match TRBD1. Unmatched junction bases numbered 6, after V lost 2 bases and J lost 2 bases. There are 17 residues in the CDR3. Germline V gene sequence: CDR1 MDHEN, CDR2 SYDVKM. The DNA for the CDR3 is TGTGCCAGCAGTTTAAGCGGGACAGGGTGGACTAATGAAAAACTGTTTTTT. Its protein is CASSLSGTGWTNEKLFF.

This clone is labeled medium-sized (0.01 to 0.1%). V and J are TRBV7-9 and TRBJ2-5; 8 bases match TRBD1. Trimming removed 1 base from V and 5 bases from J; junction bases left unmatched: 12. The CDR3 has 17 amino acids. Germline assignment: CDR1 SEHNR and CDR2 FQNEAQ (reference sequence). The CDR3 DNA reads TGTGCCAGCAGCTTAGTCCCTCAGGGGGCGAGAACCGAGACCCAGTACTTC. Its protein is CASSLVPQGARTETQYF.

This clone was seen a handful of times. This chain connects TRBV10-3 to TRBJ1-4; D not resolved. Germline values: CDR1 ENHRY, CDR2 SYGVKD. This CDR3 has 13 residues. V lost 3 bases and J lost 3, with 5 bases in between. CDR3 residues: CAISDPANEKLFF. The CDR3 DNA sequence: TGTGCCATCAGTGATCCAGCTAATGAAAAACTGTTTTTT.

The V gene is TRBV5-1, the J gene TRBJ1-1; 8 bases fit TRBD1. CDR3 size: 18 residues. Germline V gene sequence: CDR1 SGHRS, CDR2 YFSETQ. The J segment lost 1 base and the V segment lost 1 base, leaving 12 bases of the junction unmatched. CDR3 nucleotide sequence: TGCGCCAGCAGCTTGATGGCAGGGGGCAGGTTTGAGAACACTGAAGCTTTCTTT. It is translated as CASSLMAGGRFENTEAFF.

The CDR3 DNA is TGTGCCAGCAGACATCAGGGACTACAAGAGACCCAGTACTTC. Protein product: CASRHQGLQETQYF. The rearrangement uses TRBV5-8 and TRBJ2-5, with TRBD2 matching over 7 bases. The junction had 6 bases not matched to a gene; V was cut back by 5 bases and J by 2 bases. The CDR3 is 14 amino acids. Germline V lookup: CDR1 SGHTS, CDR2 YDEGEE.